Below, 23 T cell receptor beta chains from the same sample are listed, as sequenced in a study of T cell repertoires in cytomegalovirus infection. TCRdb used MiXCR to reprocess the reads, holding one entry per CDR3 protein. Of about 400,000 distinct CDR3 sequences listed, 15% to 20% are singletons. The sequenced sample was PBMCs. All receptors come from a human donor in good health (CMV status not recorded). Some clones in this sample may be carry-over from other donors' samples.

This clonotype showed up many times. The V and J genes are TRBV7-6 and TRBJ2-3; no reliable D call. This CDR3 has 14 amino acids. V lost 5 bases, J lost 3 bases, and 12 bases lay in between. Germline V gives CDR1 SGHVS, CDR2 FNYEAQ. The CDR3, as DNA: TGTGCCAGCAGCCCCCGGCCCGTGACAGATACGCAGTATTTT. It encodes CASSPRPVTDTQYF. Together with reference TRBV7-6 and TRBJ2-3, the CDR3 gives the full variable domain: GAGVSQSPRYKVTKRGQDVALRCDPISGHVSLYWYRQALGQGPEFLTYFNYEAQQDKSGLPNDRFSAERPEGSISTLTIQRTEQRDSAMYRCASSPRPVTDTQYFGPGTRLTVL.

The chain uses TRBV20-1 and TRBJ2-5, with D perhaps given as TRBD1 or TRBD2 (5 bases each). The CDR3 length is 14 residues. Germline loops: CDR1 DFQATT, CDR2 SNEGSKA (reference sequence). With 3 bases removed from V and 5 bases from J, the gap between germline ends came to 16 bases. The CDR3 reads CSASPGEGMETQYF. CDR3 bases: TGCAGTGCTAGCCCCGGCGAGGGGATGGAGACCCAGTACTTC.

This clonotype was detected many times. J is TRBJ2-3 and V is TRBV7-2; 10 positions agree with TRBD2. Trimming took 1 base from V and 3 from J; bases not matched to a gene: 4. The CDR3 length is 16 residues. Germline loops: CDR1 SGHTA, CDR2 FQGNSA. The CDR3 sequence is CASSLVASGGTDTQYF. CDR3 in DNA: TGTGCCAGCAGCTTAGTGGCTAGCGGGGGAACAGATACGCAGTATTTT.

The table lists this clonotype with a few counts. The chain carries TRBV5-1 and TRBJ2-1; the match to TRBD1 covers 7 bases. Per germline, CDR1 SGHRS and CDR2 YFSETQ. This CDR3 contains 15 residues. V lost 3 bases, J lost 7 bases, and 10 bases stayed unmatched. CDR3 nucleotide sequence: TGCGCCAGCAGCTCCCTTATGAAGGGGGCGAATGAGCAGTTCTTC. Its protein product is CASSSLMKGANEQFF.

This clonotype has ten or more counts. The gene calls are TRBV5-4 and TRBJ2-1; 11 bases map to TRBD2. Looked up from germline, CDR1 is SGHNT and CDR2 is YYREEE (reference sequence). Germline trimming cut 0 bases from V and 9 bases from J; bases unmatched to any gene: 5. This CDR3 region has 15 residues. The DNA for the CDR3 is TGTGCCAGCAGCTTGGGTAGCGGGAGGGCCGGTGAGCAGTTCTTC. This encodes CASSLGSGRAGEQFF.

The table lists this clonotype with a count of one. The rearrangement joins TRBV19 to TRBJ2-3; tentatively, D is TRBD2 (7 bases). This CDR3 has 17 residues. Germline V gene data show CDR1 as LNHDA and CDR2 as SQIVND (reference sequence). Trimming took 5 bases from V and 7 from J, leaving 25 bases between them. DNA for the CDR3: TGTGCCAGTAGTTCCTCCCTTAGCGCTGGGGGGGCAAATACGCAGTATTTT. It is translated as CASSSSLSAGGANTQYF.

The chain has TRBV4-1 and TRBJ1-5, with 7 bases identical to TRBD1. This CDR3 comprises 14 residues. The germline CDR1 and CDR2 sequences are MGHRA and YSYEKL. Losses at the gene ends were 5 bases for V and 2 bases for J; bases not matched to a gene: 3. CDR3 amino acids: CASSNRGGNQPQHF. CDR3 in DNA: TGCGCCAGCAGCAACAGGGGTGGCAATCAGCCCCAGCATTTT.

The rearrangement uses TRBV3-1 and TRBJ1-1; D unclear. Per germline, CDR1 LGHDT and CDR2 YNNKEL (reference sequence). The germline V and J ends were trimmed by 4 bases and 4 bases, with 10 bases remaining between them. CDR3 size: 13 residues. CDR3 DNA sequence: TGTGCCAGCAGCCCGACCCAGAGCACTGAAGCTTTCTTT. As protein: CASSPTQSTEAFF.

This chain uses TRBV6-1 with TRBJ2-7; D may match TRBD1 or TRBD2 (6 bases each). V was shortened by 6 bases and J by 6 bases, with 12 bases between the two germline ends. The CDR3 is 12 residues long. Germline V CDR1 and CDR2: MNHNS, SASEGT. CDR3 amino acids: CASSEGGREQYF. The CDR3 bases are TGTGCCAGCAGCGAGGGGGGTCGCGAGCAGTACTTC.

Details on this clonotype: An end of the junction does not agree with germline; a read error may underlie this. This chain joins TRBV4-1 and TRBJ1-6; TRBD1 is a possible D gene (6 bases). This CDR3 has 17 residues. Germline CDR1 MGHRA, CDR2 YSYEKL. The DNA of the CDR3 is TGTGCCAGCAGCCAAGATAGGGGGGCTCGTTATAATTCACCCCTCCACTTT. Its protein product is CASSQDRGARYNSPLHF.

This clonotype occurred a few times. The chain has TRBV2 and TRBJ2-1, with 9 bases lining up with TRBD2. The trim removed 9 bases at V and 4 bases at J, leaving 10 bases unmatched. Germline assignment: CDR1 SNHLY and CDR2 FYNNEI. The CDR3 runs 15 residues. CDR3 protein: CASRRGGGGYNEQFF. DNA for the CDR3: TGTGCCAGTAGGCGCGGGGGGGGGGGATACAATGAGCAGTTCTTC. The full variable domain, in which reference TRBV2 and TRBJ2-1 provide the parts outside the CDR3, is EPEVTQTPSHQVTQMGQEVILRCVPISNHLYFYWYRQILGQKVEFLVSFYNNEISEKSEIFDDQFSVERPDGSNFTLKIRSTKLEDSAMYFCASRRGGGGYNEQFFGPGTRLTVL.

V is TRBV7-6 and J is TRBJ2-1, with D perhaps being TRBD1 or TRBD2 (5 bases each). This CDR3 is 15 amino acids long. CDR1 and CDR2 from the germline V gene are SGHVS and FNYEAQ. Trimming removed 6 bases from V and 8 bases from J, with 20 bases in between. This CDR3 reads CASRMGVRGSHEQFF. The CDR3 DNA sequence: TGTGCCAGCAGAATGGGGGTAAGGGGATCTCATGAGCAGTTCTTC. The variable domain in full, with the rest retrieved from reference TRBV7-6 and TRBJ2-1, is GAGVSQSPRYKVTKRGQDVALRCDPISGHVSLYWYRQALGQGPEFLTYFNYEAQQDKSGLPNDRFSAERPEGSISTLTIQRTEQRDSAMYRCASRMGVRGSHEQFFGPGTRLTVL.

The gene calls are TRBV6-2 or TRBV6-3 and TRBJ2-1, with D uncertain. The V gene lost 0 bases and the J gene lost 8 bases, with 14 bases spanning the gap. The CDR3 length is 15 residues. Germline CDR1 reads MNHEY; CDR2 reads SVGEGT. The CDR3 DNA reads TGTGCCAGCAGTTACTCGTCTAGGTCTATCGATGAGCAGTTCTTC. This codes for CASSYSSRSIDEQFF.

This clonotype appeared many times. V gene TRBV7-6 combines with J gene TRBJ2-1; D might be TRBD2 (6 bases). The CDR3 is made up of 15 amino acids. V dropped 0 bases and J dropped 8 bases, with 14 bases sitting between them. CDR1 and CDR2 (germline): SGHVS, FNYEAQ. CDR3 in amino acids: CASSLAGGVWDEQFF. The CDR3 DNA follows: TGTGCCAGCAGCTTAGCGGGAGGAGTCTGGGATGAGCAGTTCTTC.

This clonotype was picked up a small number of times. This rearrangement joins TRBV6-2 or TRBV6-3 to TRBJ2-2; D call uncertain. Looked up from germline, CDR1 is MNHEY and CDR2 is SVGEGT. CDR3 length: 14 residues. Trimming took 7 bases from V and 0 from J, leaving 9 bases between them. CDR3 sequence reads: CASILTPNTGELFF. CDR3 DNA sequence: TGTGCCAGCATTCTGACTCCGAACACCGGGGAGCTGTTTTTT.

This sequence joins TRBV3-1 and TRBJ1-2; 7 bases map to TRBD1. The CDR3 is 12 amino acids. The ends lost 8 bases at V and 5 bases at J; junction bases unmatched: 5. The germline CDR1 and CDR2 sequences are LGHDT and YNNKEL (reference sequence). CDR3 protein: CASSQGGYGYTF. The DNA for the CDR3 is TGTGCCAGCTCCCAGGGGGGTTATGGCTACACCTTC.

This rearrangement joins TRBV20-1 to TRBJ2-5; D is unclear. Germline V lookup: CDR1 DFQATT, CDR2 SNEGSKA (reference sequence). The CDR3 has 15 residues. Trimming pared 3 bases from V and 4 bases from J, leaving 18 bases between. This CDR3 reads CSASPRSEFIETQYF. In nucleotides, the CDR3 is TGCAGTGCTAGCCCCCGAAGCGAATTCATAGAGACCCAGTACTTC.

This clonotype has at least ten counts. The chain combines TRBV7-2 with TRBJ2-6; TRBD1 matches at 9 bases. Germline values: CDR1 SGHTA, CDR2 FQGNSA. J lost 0 bases, V lost 5 bases, and 17 bases had no gene match. The CDR3 is 21 residues long. The CDR3 here is CASSPGGAVGTGFSGANVLTF. CDR3 DNA: TGTGCCAGCAGCCCAGGCGGGGCAGTCGGGACAGGGTTCTCTGGGGCCAACGTCCTGACTTTC.

There are a few counts of this clonotype. V usage is TRBV10-3 and J usage is TRBJ2-3; unclear D gene. The germline CDR1 and CDR2 sequences are ENHRY and SYGVKD. This CDR3 comprises 13 residues. With 6 bases removed from V and 0 bases from J, the gap between germline ends came to 7 bases. CDR3: CAIRGSSTDTQYF. Written as DNA, the CDR3 is TGTGCCATCAGGGGGTCTAGCACAGATACGCAGTATTTT.

The rearrangement uses TRBV7-9 and TRBJ2-3, with a possible D match to TRBD2 (6 bases). The germline V and J ends were trimmed by 2 bases and 13 bases, with 16 bases remaining between them. Germline CDR1 is SEHNR and CDR2 is FQNEAQ (reference sequence). The CDR3 covers 13 residues. The CDR3 loop is CASSLREVPSEYF. DNA for the CDR3: TGTGCCAGCAGCTTAAGGGAGGTCCCGAGTGAGTATTTT.

CDR3 bases: TGTGCCAGCAGCTTGTGGGGCAGGCAAGAGACCCAGTACTTC. This gives the protein CASSLWGRQETQYF. The chain uses TRBV7-3 and TRBJ2-5; D is perhaps TRBD1 (5 bases). Germline CDR1 reads SGHTA; CDR2 reads FQGTGA. The CDR3 contains 14 residues. Trimming shortened V by 3 bases and J by 2 bases, and 10 bases separated the two germline ends. Combining the CDR3 with reference TRBV7-3 and TRBJ2-5 gives the whole variable domain GAGVSQTPSNKVTEKGKYVELRCDPISGHTALYWYRQSLGQGPEFLIYFQGTGAADDSGLPNDRFFAVRPEGSVSTLKIQRTERGDSAVYLCASSLWGRQETQYFGPGTRLLVL.

This clonotype occurred many times. This chain uses TRBV7-6 with TRBJ2-3, with TRBD2 identical over 13 bases. The ends lost 5 bases at V and 5 bases at J; junction bases unmatched: 7. The CDR3 contains 16 residues. Germline V gene sequence: CDR1 SGHVS, CDR2 FNYEAQ. CDR3 protein: CASSPRLAGGGDTQYF. In nucleotides, the CDR3 is TGTGCCAGCAGCCCCAGACTAGCGGGAGGTGGAGATACGCAGTATTTT.

The rearrangement uses TRBV18 and TRBJ2-5; D not resolved. Looked up from germline, CDR1 is KGHSH and CDR2 is LQKENI. This CDR3 contains 13 residues. V was trimmed by 3 bases and J by 10 bases, leaving 15 bases between them. CDR3 loop: CASSPVPAADQYF. As DNA, the CDR3 is TGTGCCAGCTCACCGGTCCCTGCTGCGGACCAGTACTTC.